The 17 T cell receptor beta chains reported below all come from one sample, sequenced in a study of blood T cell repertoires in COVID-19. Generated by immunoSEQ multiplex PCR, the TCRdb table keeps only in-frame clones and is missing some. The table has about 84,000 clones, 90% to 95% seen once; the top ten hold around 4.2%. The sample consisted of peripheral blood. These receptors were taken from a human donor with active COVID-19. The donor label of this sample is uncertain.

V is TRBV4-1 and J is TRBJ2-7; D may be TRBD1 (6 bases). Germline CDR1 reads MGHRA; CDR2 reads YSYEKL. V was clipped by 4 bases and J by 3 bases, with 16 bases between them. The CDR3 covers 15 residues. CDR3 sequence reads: CASSPEQGTIYEQYF. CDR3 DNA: TGCGCCAGCAGCCCCGAGCAGGGGACCATCTACGAGCAGTACTTC.

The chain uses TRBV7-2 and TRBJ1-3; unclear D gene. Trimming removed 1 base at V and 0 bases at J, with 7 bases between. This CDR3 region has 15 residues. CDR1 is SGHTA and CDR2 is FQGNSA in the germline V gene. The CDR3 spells CASSLEAGSGNTIYF. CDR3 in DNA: TGTGCCAGCAGCTTAGAGGCGGGCTCTGGAAACACCATATATTTT.

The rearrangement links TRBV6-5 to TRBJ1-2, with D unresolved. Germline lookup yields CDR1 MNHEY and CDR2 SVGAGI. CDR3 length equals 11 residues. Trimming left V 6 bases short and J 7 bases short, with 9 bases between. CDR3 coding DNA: TGTGCCAGCAGAACTTCGGGTGGCTACACCTTC. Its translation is CASRTSGGYTF.

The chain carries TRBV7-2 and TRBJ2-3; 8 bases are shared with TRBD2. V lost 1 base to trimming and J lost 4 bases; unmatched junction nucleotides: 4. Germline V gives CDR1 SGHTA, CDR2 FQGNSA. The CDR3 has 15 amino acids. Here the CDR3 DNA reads TGTGCCAGCAGCTTAGGGGGGCGGGAGGCAGATACGCAGTATTTT. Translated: CASSLGGREADTQYF.

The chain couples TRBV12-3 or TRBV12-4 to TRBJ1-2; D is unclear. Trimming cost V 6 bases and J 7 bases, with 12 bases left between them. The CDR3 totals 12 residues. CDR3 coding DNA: TGTGCCAGCAGCCCGTCGGGGATTGGCTACACCTTC. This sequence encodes CASSPSGIGYTF.

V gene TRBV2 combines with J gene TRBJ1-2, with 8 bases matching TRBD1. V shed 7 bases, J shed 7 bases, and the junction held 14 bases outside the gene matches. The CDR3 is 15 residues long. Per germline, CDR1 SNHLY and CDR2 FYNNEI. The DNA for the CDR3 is TGTGCCAGCAATATGGGGGTGACAGGGGAGGTTGGCTACACCTTC. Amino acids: CASNMGVTGEVGYTF.

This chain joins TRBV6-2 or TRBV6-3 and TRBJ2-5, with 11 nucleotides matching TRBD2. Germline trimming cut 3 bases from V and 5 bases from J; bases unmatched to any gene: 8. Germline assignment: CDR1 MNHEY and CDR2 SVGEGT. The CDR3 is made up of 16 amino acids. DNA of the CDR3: TGTGCCAGCAGTTATGGTAGCGGGAGGGGCCTCGAGACCCAGTACTTC. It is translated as CASSYGSGRGLETQYF.

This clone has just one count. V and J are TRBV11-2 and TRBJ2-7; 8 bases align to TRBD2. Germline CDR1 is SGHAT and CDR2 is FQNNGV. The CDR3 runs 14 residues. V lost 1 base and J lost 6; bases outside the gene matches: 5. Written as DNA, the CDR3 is TGTGCCAGCAGCTTAGTCGGGAGGGCCGCCGAGCAGTACTTC. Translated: CASSLVGRAAEQYF.

The CDR3 region is CASSSRTGPSEQFF. The CDR3 DNA sequence: TGTGCCAGTAGCTCGCGGACAGGGCCTTCTGAGCAGTTCTTC. V gene TRBV19 combines with J gene TRBJ2-1; 8 bases are shared with TRBD1. The CDR3 covers 14 residues. V lost 6 bases, J lost 9 bases, and 10 bases stayed unmatched. Germline CDR1 LNHDA, CDR2 SQIVND (reference sequence).

The CDR3 loop is CAISVGFMGPTFYNSPLHF. In DNA, the CDR3 is TGTGCCATCAGTGTGGGTTTTATGGGCCCTACCTTCTATAATTCACCCCTCCACTTT. This rearrangement joins TRBV10-3 to TRBJ1-6; D uncertain. The CDR3 runs to 19 residues. V was trimmed by 4 bases and J by 3 bases, leaving 22 bases between them. Germline V gene sequence: CDR1 ENHRY, CDR2 SYGVKD.

Here the CDR3 reads CASSYRQGALNYGYTF. The CDR3 bases are TGCGCCAGCAGCTATAGACAGGGGGCTCTTAACTATGGCTACACCTTC. The gene calls are TRBV5-1 and TRBJ1-2; 10 nucleotides line up with TRBD1. CDR3 length: 16 residues. CDR1 is SGHRS and CDR2 is YFSETQ in the germline V gene. The V segment lost 3 bases and the J segment 1 base; nucleotides outside the gene matches: 6.

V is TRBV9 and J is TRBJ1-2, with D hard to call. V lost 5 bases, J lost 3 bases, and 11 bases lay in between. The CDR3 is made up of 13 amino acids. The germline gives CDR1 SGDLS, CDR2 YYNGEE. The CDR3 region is CASSRREDYGYTF. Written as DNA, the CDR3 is TGTGCCAGCAGTCGGCGGGAAGACTATGGCTACACCTTC.

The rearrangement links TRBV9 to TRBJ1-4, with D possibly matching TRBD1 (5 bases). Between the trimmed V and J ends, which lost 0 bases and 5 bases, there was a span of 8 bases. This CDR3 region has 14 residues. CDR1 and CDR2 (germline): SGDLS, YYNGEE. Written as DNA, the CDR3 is TGTGCCAGCAGCGTAGGGGGCCAGAATGAAAAACTGTTTTTT. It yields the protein CASSVGGQNEKLFF.

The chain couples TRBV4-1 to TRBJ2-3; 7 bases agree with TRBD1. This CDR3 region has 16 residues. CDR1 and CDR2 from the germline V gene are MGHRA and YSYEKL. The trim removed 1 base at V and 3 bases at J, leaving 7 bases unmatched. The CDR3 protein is CASSQGKGAVTDTQYF. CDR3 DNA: TGCGCCAGCAGCCAAGGAAAGGGGGCGGTAACAGATACGCAGTATTTT.

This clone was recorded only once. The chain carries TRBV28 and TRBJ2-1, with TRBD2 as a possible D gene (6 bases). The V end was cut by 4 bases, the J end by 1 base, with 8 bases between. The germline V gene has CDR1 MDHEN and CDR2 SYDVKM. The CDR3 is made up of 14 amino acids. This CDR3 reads CASSSGLSYNEQFF. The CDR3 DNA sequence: TGTGCCAGCAGTTCGGGACTGTCCTACAATGAGCAGTTCTTC.

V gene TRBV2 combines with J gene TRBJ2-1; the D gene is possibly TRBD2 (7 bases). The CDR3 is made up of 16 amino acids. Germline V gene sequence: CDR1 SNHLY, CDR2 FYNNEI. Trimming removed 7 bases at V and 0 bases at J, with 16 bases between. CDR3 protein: CASNKGGGSSYNEQFF. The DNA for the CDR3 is TGTGCCAGCAACAAGGGGGGGGGAAGCTCCTACAATGAGCAGTTCTTC.

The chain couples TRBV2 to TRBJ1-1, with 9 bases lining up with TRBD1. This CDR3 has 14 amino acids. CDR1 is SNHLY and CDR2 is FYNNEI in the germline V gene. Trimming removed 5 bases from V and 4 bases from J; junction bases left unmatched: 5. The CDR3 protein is CASSTDRGGTEAFF. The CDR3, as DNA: TGTGCCAGCAGTACCGACAGGGGGGGCACTGAAGCTTTCTTT.